This T cell receptor (beta chain) emerged from a study of cytomegalovirus exposure and HLA in healthy donors. Study conclusions and caveats: Per a later analysis, 15,000 to 20,000 TCR beta sequences showed association with HLA alleles at 0.05 false discovery rate. TCR beta chains associated with HLA were, in a later analysis, more clonally expanded than equally common others.

Though probably carrying unrecorded immune exposures, donors were nominally healthy at sampling. As to this clone: The antigen is not known.

The PCR made use of 60 Vbeta and 13 Jbeta primers. Some clones are missing from TCRdb's copy, which holds only in-frame ones; the method was immunoSEQ multiplex PCR. The repertoire holds about 200,000 clones, with around 85% as singletons. What was sequenced was PBMCs. This receptor was identified in a woman between 50 and 59 years old in good health and CMV-seronegative.

CDR3 residues: CASSLSNTLLGREGTGELFF. The CDR3 coding sequence is TGTGCCAGCAGTTTATCTAACACTCTGCTAGGGAGGGAGGGCACCGGGGAGCTGTTTTTT. This rearrangement joins TRBV27 to TRBJ2-2, with 7 nucleotides matching TRBD2. The CDR3 spans 20 residues. CDR1 MNHEY and CDR2 SMNVEV come from the germline V gene (reference sequence). J was trimmed by 4 bases and V by 0 bases; bases with no gene match: 17.